Listed here is a single TCR beta chain. Original data processing: Estimation of nucleated cell counts relied on the amplification of reference gene primers. Sequenced by immunoSEQ multiplex PCR; TCRdb stores in-frame clones only, minus some. For V, J and clone size, that table is used; D and trimming come from the DNA. This table holds about 190,000 clones, less than 85% found once. Germline V CDR1 and CDR2: MNHEY, SVGAGI. The CDR3 contains 12 residues. V lost 4 bases to trimming and J lost 6 bases, with 9 bases between them. The data are from a study of blood T cell repertoires in COVID-19. The V and J genes are TRBV6-5 and TRBJ1-1, with D possibly being TRBD1 (5 bases). This TCR came from a woman aged 50 to 60 with acute or convalescent COVID-19. The sequenced sample was peripheral blood. CDR3 bases: TGTGCCAGCAGTTCGACAGTCGCTGAAGCTTTCTTT. This encodes CASSSTVAEAFF.